One and the same sample provided the 9 T cell receptor beta chains below, sequenced in a study of blood T cell repertoires in COVID-19. Generated by immunoSEQ multiplex PCR, the TCRdb table keeps only in-frame clones and is missing some. The table lists a few hundred thousand clones, about 86% of them singletons. Sequencing input: peripheral blood. The origin of the receptors is a man in his sixties with acute or convalescent COVID-19.

This chain joins TRBV2 and TRBJ2-5; 8 bases align to TRBD1. The J segment lost 4 bases and the V segment lost 6 bases, leaving 16 bases of the junction unmatched. Germline V gives CDR1 SNHLY, CDR2 FYNNEI. CDR3 length equals 17 residues. CDR3 sequence (DNA): TGTGCCAGCAGCACCGGGACAGGAGGATTCGGAATAGAGACCCAGTACTTC. Translated: CASSTGTGGFGIETQYF.

This chain joins TRBV18 and TRBJ1-1; the D is unclear. Trimming cost V 3 bases and J 3 bases, with 8 bases left between them. Germline V gives CDR1 KGHSH, CDR2 LQKENI. This CDR3 spans 13 amino acids. The DNA of the CDR3 is TGTGCCAGCTCACCGGGAGAATACACTGAAGCTTTCTTT. The encoded protein is CASSPGEYTEAFF.

CDR3 coding DNA: TGTGCCAGCTCACTCCGGGACAGTGGATTCGAGCAGTACTTC. Encoded protein: CASSLRDSGFEQYF. The chain links TRBV18 to TRBJ2-7, with 7 bases lining up with TRBD1. The germline V gene encodes CDR1 KGHSH and CDR2 LQKENI. V shed 4 bases, J shed 6 bases, and the junction held 9 bases outside the gene matches. This CDR3 comprises 14 residues.

This chain connects TRBV5-1 to TRBJ1-1; 9 bases are shared with TRBD1. The CDR3 contains 16 residues. The trim removed 2 bases at V and 1 base at J, leaving 6 bases unmatched. Looked up from germline, CDR1 is SGHRS and CDR2 is YFSETQ. The CDR3 region is CASSLKGQGWNTEAFF. The CDR3 DNA reads TGCGCCAGCAGCTTAAAGGGACAGGGATGGAACACTGAAGCTTTCTTT. Complete variable domain (other parts from reference TRBV5-1 and TRBJ1-1): KAGVTQTPRYLIKTRGQQVTLSCSPISGHRSVSWYQQTPGQGLQFLFEYFSETQRNKGNFPGRFSGRQFSNSRSEMNVSTLELGDSALYLCASSLKGQGWNTEAFFGQGTRLTVV.

The rearrangement uses TRBV6-5 and TRBJ2-5; 11 nucleotides match TRBD1. The V gene's germline CDR1 is MNHEY and CDR2 SVGAGI. V lost 6 bases, J lost 4 bases, and 7 bases stayed unmatched. This CDR3 has 15 residues. The CDR3 DNA follows: TGTGCCAGCAGCCAGTCCGGGACAGGGGGAGAGACCCAGTACTTC. Encoded protein: CASSQSGTGGETQYF.

The chain has TRBV24-1 and TRBJ2-1, with D maybe TRBD2 (5 bases). This CDR3 spans 12 amino acids. The V gene lost 2 bases and the J gene lost 10 bases, with 8 bases spanning the gap. Germline loops: CDR1 KGHDR, CDR2 SFDVKD. The CDR3 protein is CATSDSEREQFF. CDR3 bases: TGTGCCACCAGTGATTCCGAGCGGGAGCAGTTCTTC.

In nucleotides, the CDR3 is TGTGCCAGCTCACCTGTACGAGGGTACACTGAAGCTTTCTTT. It translates to CASSPVRGYTEAFF. The chain is built from TRBV18 and TRBJ1-1; D is uncertain. CDR3 length equals 14 residues. CDR1 is KGHSH, CDR2 LQKENI, per germline. V was cut by 3 bases and J by 3 bases, with 11 bases left in between.

The chain couples TRBV21-1 to TRBJ2-7; TRBD1, the table's D call, lacks a check against the DNA. TRBV21-1 counts as a pseudogene. The CDR3 is 13 amino acids. DNA of the CDR3: TGTGCCAGCAATAGATACCAGGGGGAAGAGCAGTACTTC. This gives the protein CASNRYQGEEQYF.

This clone has only one observation. This chain connects TRBV7-2 to TRBJ2-7, with a possible D match to TRBD2 (7 bases). Germline V gene sequence: CDR1 SGHTA, CDR2 FQGNSA. CDR3 length: 14 residues. V lost 2 bases, J lost 6 bases, and 14 bases lay in between. The CDR3, as DNA: TGTGCCAGCAGCTTATTAGGGGGGGCCCTCGAGCAGTACTTC. Its translation: CASSLLGGALEQYF.